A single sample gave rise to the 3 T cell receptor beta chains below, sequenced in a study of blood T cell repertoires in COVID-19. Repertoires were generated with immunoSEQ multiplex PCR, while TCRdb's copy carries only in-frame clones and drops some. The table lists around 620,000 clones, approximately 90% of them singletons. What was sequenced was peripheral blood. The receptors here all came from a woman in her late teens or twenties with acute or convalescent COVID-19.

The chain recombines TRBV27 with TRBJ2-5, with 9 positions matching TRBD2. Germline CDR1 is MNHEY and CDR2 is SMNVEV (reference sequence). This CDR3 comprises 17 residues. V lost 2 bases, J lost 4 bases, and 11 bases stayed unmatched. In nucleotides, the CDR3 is TGTGCCAGCAGTTTACTAAGCGGGGGGCCACTCCGAGAGACCCAGTACTTC. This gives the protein CASSLLSGGPLRETQYF.

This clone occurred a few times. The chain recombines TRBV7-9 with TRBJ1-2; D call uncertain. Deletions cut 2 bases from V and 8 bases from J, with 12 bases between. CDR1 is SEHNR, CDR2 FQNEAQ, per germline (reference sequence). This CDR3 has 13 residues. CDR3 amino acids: CASSLIAAWGYTF. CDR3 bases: TGTGCCAGCAGCTTAATAGCGGCGTGGGGCTACACCTTC.

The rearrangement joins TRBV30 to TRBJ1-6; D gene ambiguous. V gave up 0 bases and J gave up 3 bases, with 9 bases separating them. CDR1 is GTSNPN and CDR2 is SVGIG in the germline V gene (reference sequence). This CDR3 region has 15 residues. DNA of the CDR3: TGTGCCTGGAGTGTTATGGGAGGCTATAATTCACCCCTCCACTTT. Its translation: CAWSVMGGYNSPLHF. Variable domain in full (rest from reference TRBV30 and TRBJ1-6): SQTIHQWPATLVQPVGSPLSLECTVEGTSNPNLYWYRQAAGRGLQLLFYSVGIGQISSEVPQNLSASRPQDRQFILSSKKLLLSDSGFYLCAWSVMGGYNSPLHFGNGTRLTVT.